This T cell receptor beta chain was obtained from a study of blood T cell repertoires in COVID-19. Study at large: The origin of the acute and convalescent COVID-19 samples was the United States, Italy and Spain.

V lost 11 bases to trimming and J lost 1 base; unmatched junction nucleotides: 6. Germline V gene data show CDR1 as KGHSH and CDR2 as LQKENI. The CDR3 loop spans 13 amino acids. Profiled with immunoSEQ multiplex PCR; TCRdb holds only in-frame clones, not every one. The data contain some 420,000 clones, over 75% of them singletons. The clonotype comes from a man under 40 who had recovered from COVID-19. This sequence joins TRBV18 and TRBJ1-1, with 8 bases that match TRBD1. The sequencing input was PBMCs or T cells enriched from blood (not recorded which). CDR3 in DNA: TGTGCCGCTGGAGGACAGGGGAACACTGAAGCTTTCTTT. This codes for CAAGGQGNTEAFF.